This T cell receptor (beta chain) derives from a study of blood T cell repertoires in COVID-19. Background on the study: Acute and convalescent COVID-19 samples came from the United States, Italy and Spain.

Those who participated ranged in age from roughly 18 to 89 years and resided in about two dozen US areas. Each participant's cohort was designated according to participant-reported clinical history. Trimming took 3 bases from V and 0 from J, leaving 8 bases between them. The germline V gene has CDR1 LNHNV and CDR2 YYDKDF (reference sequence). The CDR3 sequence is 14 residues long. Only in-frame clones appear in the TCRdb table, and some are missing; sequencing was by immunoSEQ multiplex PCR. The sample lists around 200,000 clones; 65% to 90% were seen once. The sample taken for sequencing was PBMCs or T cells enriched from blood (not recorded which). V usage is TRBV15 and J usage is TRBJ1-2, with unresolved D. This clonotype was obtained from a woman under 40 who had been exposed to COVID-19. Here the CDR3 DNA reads TGTGCCACCAGCAGCCACAGTTCTAACTATGGCTACACCTTC. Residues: CATSSHSSNYGYTF.